This TCR beta chain was sequenced for a study of identical twins. This clonotype appeared a few times. Antigen unknown. Via MiXCR, TCRdb re-called the 5' RACE reads, giving one row per CDR3 protein. Here the sample spans some 590,000 distinct CDR3 sequences, roughly 9.5% being singletons. Study-wide results and caveats: Less excess twin sharing appeared in beta out-of-frame sequences. Conclusions were based on cross-sectional statistical analysis, without following the same donors.

This same sample was also part of a study on yellow fever vaccine responses in identical twins.

This TCR derives from a woman between 18 and 29 years old in good health. Specimen: PBMCs.

The CDR3 nucleotides read TGCGCCAGCGCCGCCCAAACGTCCTACAATGAGCAGTTCTTC. Protein: CASAAQTSYNEQFF. The chain carries TRBV5-1 and TRBJ2-1; D call uncertain. Per the germline V gene, CDR1 is SGHRS and CDR2 is YFSETQ. The ends were cut back, 7 bases at V and 1 base at J, with 12 bases in the middle. CDR3 length: 14 amino acids.